The 14 T cell receptor beta chains below all came from one sample that was sequenced in a study of T cell clonality in common variable immunodeficiency. Clones were read by immunoSEQ multiplex PCR, and TCRdb kept only the in-frame ones, dropping some. The sample presents about 32,000 clones, none singletons. Sequenced input: peripheral blood mononuclear cells. These receptors came from a person aged 18-70 years in good health.

This clone was seen at least ten times. The read stops 3 residues short of the end of the CDR3; the missing end is completed from the germline J gene. The chain employs TRBV9 and TRBJ2-7; D uncertain. The ends were cut back, 0 bases at V and 2 bases at J, with 15 bases in the middle. Looked up from germline, CDR1 is SGDLS and CDR2 is YYNGEE. The CDR3 has 16 residues. The CDR3 reads CASSVDSSSFPYEQYF. The CDR3 DNA, read in part, is TGTGCCAGCAGCGTAGACTCGTCCTCCTTCCCCTACGAG.

This clone was detected many times. Read coverage stops 3 residues before the CDR3 terminus; the germline J gene supplies the remainder. The chain uses TRBV27 and TRBJ2-1; 9 positions match TRBD1. This CDR3 comprises 15 residues. Germline V gene data show CDR1 as MNHEY and CDR2 as SMNVEV (reference sequence). Losses at the gene ends were 2 bases for V and 5 bases for J; bases not matched to a gene: 4. The CDR3 bases that were read are TGTGCCAGCAGTTTAACAGGGGGCGCAAACAATGAG. It is translated as CASSLTGGANNE. The full-length CDR3 reads as CASSLTGGANNEQFF.

The table lists this clone with many counts. From the germline J gene comes the end of the CDR3, since the read stops 3 residues before it. The chain joins TRBV29-1 to TRBJ1-2; 8 bases line up with TRBD1. The CDR3 length is 16 residues. V gave up 2 bases and J gave up 7 bases; unmatched junction bases: 15. Germline CDR1 SQVTM, CDR2 ANQGSEA. The CDR3 DNA, read in part, is TGCAGCGTTGAAACGGGGTCAGGGGGCGCAAAGGTTGGC. Translated: CSVETGSGGAKVG. The whole CDR3 protein reads CSVETGSGGAKVGYTF.

This clone is labeled medium-sized. The CDR3 goes on 3 residues after the read ends, and that part is filled in from the germline J gene. The chain links TRBV7-9 to TRBJ1-1; D call uncertain. CDR1 and CDR2 from the germline V gene are SEHNR and FQNEAQ (reference sequence). The CDR3 length is 15 residues. V lost 5 bases and J lost 1, with 14 bases in between. The CDR3 sequence: CASSHSLAENTEAFF. The part of the CDR3 DNA that was read is TGTGCCAGCAGCCATTCTTTGGCAGAGAACACTGAA.

This clone was recorded at least ten times. With the read ending 3 residues before the CDR3 end, the germline J gene is used to fill in that end. The chain links TRBV29-1 to TRBJ1-4; possibly TRBD1 for D (5 bases). The CDR3 totals 15 residues. The germline gives CDR1 SQVTM, CDR2 ANQGSEA. V dropped 4 bases and J dropped 3 bases, with 15 bases sitting between them. Incomplete CDR3 DNA: TGCAGCGTTGTGGGGGGTCATGATTCTAATGAAAAA. It yields the protein CSVVGGHDSNEK. The whole CDR3 reads CSVVGGHDSNEKLFF.

This clone has at least ten counts. The observed sequence ends 3 residues before the CDR3 terminus, with the missing tail filled in from the germline J gene. The J gene is TRBJ1-2, the V gene TRBV5-1; 7 bases are shared with TRBD1. The CDR3 has 15 residues. J was trimmed by 0 bases and V by 6 bases; bases with no gene match: 8. Germline V gives CDR1 SGHRS, CDR2 YFSETQ. The sequenced part of the CDR3 DNA is TGCGCCAGCAAGTTGGGACAGCTACCTAACTATGGC. Protein: CASKLGQLPNYG. Given in full, the CDR3 is CASKLGQLPNYGYTF.

This clone showed up many times. The sequence runs out 3 residues before the end of the CDR3; the remainder is reconstructed from the germline J gene. This chain uses TRBV11-3 with TRBJ2-1; the D gene could be TRBD1 or TRBD2 (5 bases each). The CDR3 runs 14 residues. Deletions cut 3 bases from V and 1 base from J, with 7 bases between. Germline V lookup: CDR1 SGHNT, CDR2 YENEEA. The CDR3: CASSLRGSYNEQFF. The sequenced part of the CDR3 DNA is TGTGCCAGCAGCTTGAGGGGTTCCTACAATGAG.

This clone was recorded a few times. The covered CDR3 bases are TGTGCCAGCAGTGAAGCGCGGGTAGGGCGGCCAGAC. Its protein product is CASSEARVGRPD. The full-length CDR3 reads as CASSEARVGRPDYTF. The chain recombines TRBV2 with TRBJ1-2; no clear D gene. The read ends 3 residues shy of where the CDR3 ends; the end is completed using the germline J gene. The germline CDR1 and CDR2 sequences are SNHLY and FYNNEI. The CDR3 is made up of 15 amino acids.

This clone was counted between two and nine times. The read falls 3 residues short of the CDR3 end, and the missing part is taken from the germline J gene. The chain employs TRBV11-2 and TRBJ2-5, with D maybe TRBD1 (7 bases). Trimming removed 3 bases at V and 3 bases at J, with 14 bases between. This CDR3 spans 15 amino acids. The germline gives CDR1 SGHAT, CDR2 FQNNGV. The covered CDR3 bases are TGTGCCAGCAGCTTCTCTTCAGGGGGGAAAGAGACC. Its protein product is CASSFSSGGKET. The whole CDR3 sequence is CASSFSSGGKETQYF.

This clone was seen more than once but under ten times. The read comes to an end 3 residues before the CDR3 does, leaving the germline J gene to fill in the end. The chain couples TRBV7-3 to TRBJ1-1; maybe TRBD1 (5 bases). Per germline, CDR1 SGHTA and CDR2 FQGTGA. The CDR3 runs to 14 residues. This CDR3 is CASSLGTSTDTAFF. The covered CDR3 bases are TGTGCCAGCAGCCTTGGGACTAGCACAGATACG. Complete variable domain (other parts from reference TRBV7-3 and TRBJ1-1): GAGVSQTPSNKVTEKGKYVELRCDPISGHTALYWYRQSLGQGPEFLIYFQGTGAADDSGLPNDRFFAVRPEGSVSTLKIQRTERGDSAVYLCASSLGTSTDTAFFGQGTRLTVV.

A note on this clone: From the germline J gene comes the end of the CDR3, since the read stops 3 residues before it. The chain combines TRBV19 with TRBJ2-2; no clear D. Per the germline V gene, CDR1 is LNHDA and CDR2 is SQIVND (reference sequence). The CDR3 is 15 amino acids. Incomplete CDR3 DNA: TGTGCCAGTAGTACCTCCTCTGCAACTAATGAAAAG. Protein: CASSTSSATNEK. The entire CDR3 protein reads CASSTSSATNEKLFF.

Many counts were recorded for this clone. Read coverage stops 3 residues before the CDR3 terminus; the germline J gene supplies the remainder. J is TRBJ2-7 and V is TRBV14; D call uncertain. Germline loops: CDR1 SGHDN, CDR2 FVKESK. Between the trimmed V and J ends, which lost 6 bases and 2 bases, there was a span of 5 bases. This CDR3 has 11 residues. CDR3 DNA, as far as it was read: TGTGCCAGCAGTAATACCTACGAG. Translated, it gives CASSNTYE. The complete CDR3 protein is CASSNTYEQYF.

There are many counts of this clone. The read ends 3 residues early relative to the CDR3; the germline J gene fills the gap. The V call is TRBV20-1, the J call TRBJ2-7, with a weak D call TRBD1 (6 bases). In germline, CDR1 is DFQATT, CDR2 SNEGSKA (reference sequence). The length of the CDR3 is 15 residues. V was pared by 0 bases and J by 2 bases, with 14 bases between. The CDR3 is CSARDLARGTYEQYF. Incomplete CDR3 DNA: TGCAGTGCTAGAGATTTAGCCAGGGGAACCTACGAG.

This clone was picked up a small number of times. Read coverage stops 3 residues before the CDR3 terminus; the germline J gene supplies the remainder. V usage is TRBV5-1 and J usage is TRBJ2-3; D perhaps matches TRBD2 (5 bases). The germline gives CDR1 SGHRS, CDR2 YFSETQ. This CDR3 has 15 amino acids. This chain's CDR3 is CASSLDPGGFPTQYF. The part of the CDR3 DNA that was read is TGCGCCAGCAGCTTGGACCCTGGCGGGTTTCCGACG.